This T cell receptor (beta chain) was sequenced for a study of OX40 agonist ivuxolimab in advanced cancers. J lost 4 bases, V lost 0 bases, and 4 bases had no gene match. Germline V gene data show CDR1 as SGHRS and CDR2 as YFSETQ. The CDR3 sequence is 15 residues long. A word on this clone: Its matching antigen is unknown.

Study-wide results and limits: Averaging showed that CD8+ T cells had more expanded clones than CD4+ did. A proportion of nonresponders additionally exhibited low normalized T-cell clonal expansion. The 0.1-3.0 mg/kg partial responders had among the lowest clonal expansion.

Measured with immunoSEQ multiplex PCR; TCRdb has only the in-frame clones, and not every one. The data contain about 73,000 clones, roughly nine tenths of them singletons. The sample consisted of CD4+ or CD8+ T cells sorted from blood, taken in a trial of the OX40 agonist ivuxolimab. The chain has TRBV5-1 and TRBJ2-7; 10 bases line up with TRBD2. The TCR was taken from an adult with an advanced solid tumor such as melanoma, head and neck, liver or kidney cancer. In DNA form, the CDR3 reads TGCGCCAGCAGCTTGGTTGGACTAGCGGTTTACGAGCAGTACTTC. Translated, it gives CASSLVGLAVYEQYF.